The table lists the clone carrying this T cell receptor (beta chain) with many counts. In donors with ophthalmopathy, activity was moderate-to-severe, with CAS ≥3, NOSPECS ≥4 and duration under 3 months. Establishment of the diagnosis relied upon clinical symptoms, serum thyroxine, TRAb, thyroid ultrasound and orbital computed tomography. The source of the sample is a study of Graves' ophthalmopathy and Graves' hyperthyroidism. Scientists amplified the TCR beta CDR3 regions from RNA transcripts. HTBI primers were used in a first-round RT-PCR, which preceded a second-round multiplex PCR. Each CDR3 protein is one row after TCRdb ran MiXCR on the multiplex PCR reads. There are about 400,000 distinct CDR3 sequences in the sample; about 16% occur only once, and 1.6% lies in the top ten. Trimming took 3 bases from V and 10 from J, leaving 16 bases between them. The CDR3 loop spans 15 amino acids. From germline, CDR1 is KGHSH and CDR2 LQKENI.

The receptor was isolated from a woman under 30 with Graves' ophthalmopathy. The chain has TRBV18 and TRBJ1-6, with no clear D. The sequenced sample was peripheral blood. Here the CDR3 reads CASSPPGFLESPLHF. CDR3 bases: TGTGCCAGCTCACCTCCGGGGTTTCTAGAATCACCCCTCCACTTT.